One and the same sample provided the 4 T cell receptor beta chains below, sequenced in a study of T-cell memory formation after mild COVID-19. TCRdb itself ran the 5' RACE reads through MiXCR, one entry per CDR3 protein. This table holds around 510,000 distinct CDR3 sequences, 20% to 25% found once. Material: PBMCs or a T cell subset sorted from them (not recorded which). These receptors were taken from an adult woman who had mild COVID-19 (a few samples of this study predate the infection). Cell type and time point are not known.

This clonotype has just a few counts. The chain couples TRBV28 to TRBJ1-1, with D possibly matching TRBD1 (5 bases). Per germline, CDR1 MDHEN and CDR2 SYDVKM. V lost 4 bases and J lost 5, with 14 bases in between. CDR3 length equals 14 residues. In nucleotides, the CDR3 is TGTGCCAGCAGTTCCAGGGCTTTGGGAACTGAAGCTTTCTTT. The encoded protein is CASSSRALGTEAFF.

The table lists this clonotype with a few counts. V and J are TRBV2 and TRBJ2-6; 7 bases are shared with TRBD1. This CDR3 contains 13 residues. Looked up from germline, CDR1 is SNHLY and CDR2 is FYNNEI. Germline trimming cut 8 bases from V and 12 bases from J; bases unmatched to any gene: 10. The CDR3 region is CASCRQGSVVLTF. Written as DNA, the CDR3 is TGTGCCAGCTGCCGACAGGGCTCAGTCGTCCTGACTTTC. Full variable domain (missing parts from reference TRBV2 and TRBJ2-6): EPEVTQTPSHQVTQMGQEVILRCVPISNHLYFYWYRQILGQKVEFLVSFYNNEISEKSEIFDDQFSVERPDGSNFTLKIRSTKLEDSAMYFCASCRQGSVVLTFGAGSRLTVL.

The chain recombines TRBV6-6 with TRBJ2-3, with D unclear. Per germline, CDR1 MNHNY and CDR2 SVGAGI (reference sequence). The CDR3 has 15 residues. Trimming pared 2 bases from V and 6 bases from J, leaving 15 bases between. The CDR3 bases are TGTGCCAGCAGTTACAGTTTGGGATTTGGTGATACGCAGTATTTT. Protein sequence: CASSYSLGFGDTQYF.

The sample holds a few counts of this clonotype. The chain combines TRBV6-1 with TRBJ1-2, with D maybe TRBD1 (6 bases). Germline V gives CDR1 MNHNS, CDR2 SASEGT. The V end lost 6 bases, the J end lost 4 bases, and 12 bases lay between the germline ends. The CDR3 length is 13 residues. CDR3 protein: CASRETGIYGYTF. CDR3 in DNA: TGTGCCAGCAGGGAGACAGGCATCTATGGCTACACCTTC.